This T cell receptor beta chain is from a study of long-term antiretroviral therapy in people with HIV. Researchers ran immunoSEQ v3.0 at survey level. TCRdb keeps only in-frame clones here, not all; method: immunoSEQ multiplex PCR. Of 15,000 to 20,000 clones listed, around 95% are singletons. Each HIV-infected participant was given treatment in the United States. Germline lookup yields CDR1 SGHRS and CDR2 YFSETQ. This CDR3 has 15 residues. V shed 4 bases and J 0 bases; nucleotides not matched to a gene: 6. This clonotype was sampled from a man younger than 40 with HIV. The J gene is TRBJ1-1, the V gene TRBV5-1; 7 nucleotides align to TRBD1. This sample comprised unsorted PBMCs, obtained approximately 11 years after starting antiretroviral therapy. CDR3 in DNA: TGCGCCAGCAGCGACAAGGACAGGATGAACACTGAAGCTTTCTTT. Protein: CASSDKDRMNTEAFF.